Presented here are 21 T cell receptor beta chains from one specimen sequenced in a study of T-cell memory formation after mild COVID-19. TCRdb independently ran MiXCR on the 5' RACE reads; one entry per CDR3 protein. The sample lists around 430,000 distinct CDR3 sequences; 15% to 20% were seen once. Source material: PBMCs or a T cell subset sorted from them (not recorded which). The receptors originated from a man aged 18 to 29 who had mild COVID-19 (a few samples of this study predate the infection). Cell type and time point are not known.

The V call is TRBV20-1, the J call TRBJ1-5; D is ambiguous. From germline, CDR1 is DFQATT and CDR2 SNEGSKA (reference sequence). This CDR3 contains 16 residues. With 3 bases removed from V and 2 bases from J, the gap between germline ends came to 17 bases. The CDR3, as DNA: TGCAGTGCTAGGAGGGCTTTGGGATATGGCAATCAGCCCCAGCATTTT. Its translation is CSARRALGYGNQPQHF.

This clonotype was seen at least ten times. The chain is built from TRBV20-1 and TRBJ1-1; D not certain. The V gene lost 7 bases and the J gene lost 1 base, with 16 bases spanning the gap. Germline V gene sequence: CDR1 DFQATT, CDR2 SNEGSKA (reference sequence). The CDR3 covers 14 residues. The CDR3 protein is CSVLSAGTNTEAFF. The CDR3 DNA is TGCAGTGTCCTAAGTGCGGGTACGAACACTGAAGCTTTCTTT.

The chain employs TRBV30 and TRBJ2-5; maybe TRBD2 (5 bases). Germline loops: CDR1 GTSNPN, CDR2 SVGIG (reference sequence). V was shortened by 2 bases and J by 0 bases, with 7 bases between the two germline ends. The CDR3 has 13 residues. The CDR3 is CAWSRGNQETQYF. The CDR3 DNA sequence: TGTGCCTGGAGTCGAGGGAACCAAGAGACCCAGTACTTC. Full variable domain (remainder filled in from reference TRBV30 and TRBJ2-5): SQTIHQWPATLVQPVGSPLSLECTVEGTSNPNLYWYRQAAGRGLQLLFYSVGIGQISSEVPQNLSASRPQDRQFILSSKKLLLSDSGFYLCAWSRGNQETQYFGPGTRLLVL.

This chain links TRBV14 with TRBJ1-1, with 9 bases matching TRBD1. The CDR3 loop spans 16 amino acids. CDR1 and CDR2 from the germline V gene are SGHDN and FVKESK. J lost 10 bases, V lost 2 bases, and 14 bases had no gene match. For the CDR3, the DNA is TGTGCCAGCAGCCAACTGGGACAGGGAGTCGACGCTGGAGCTTTCTTT. This encodes CASSQLGQGVDAGAFF.

This clonotype has a handful of counts. The J gene is TRBJ2-3, the V gene TRBV12-3 or TRBV12-4; D is possibly TRBD1 or TRBD2 (5 bases each). Between the trimmed V and J ends, which lost 6 bases and 8 bases, there was a span of 15 bases. The length of the CDR3 is 13 residues. Written as DNA, the CDR3 is TGTGCCAGCAGGATTAATCCCGGGGCTACGCAGTATTTT. Translated: CASRINPGATQYF.

Only a few counts were recorded for this clonotype. The V call is TRBV3-1, the J call TRBJ1-5; D is uncertain. The ends were cut back, 4 bases at V and 9 bases at J, with 13 bases in the middle. Germline-derived CDR1 and CDR2 are LGHDT and YNNKEL (reference sequence). This CDR3 is 13 amino acids long. The chain's CDR3 is CASSRREDGPQHF. The CDR3, as DNA: TGTGCCAGCAGCCGTCGCGAGGACGGGCCCCAGCATTTT. Using reference TRBV3-1 and TRBJ1-5 for the parts outside the CDR3, the full variable domain is DTAVSQTPKYLVTQMGNDKSIKCEQNLGHDTMYWYKQDSKKFLKIMFSYNNKELIINETVPNRFSPKSPDKAHLNLHINSLELGDSAVYFCASSRREDGPQHFGDGTRLSIL.

In this sample, this clonotype turned up a few times. V usage is TRBV6-5 and J usage is TRBJ2-7; D is undetermined. The ends were cut back, 4 bases at V and 2 bases at J, with 15 bases in the middle. The length of the CDR3 is 15 residues. Germline V CDR1 and CDR2: MNHEY, SVGAGI. CDR3 in amino acids: CASSFSWTPTYEQYF. As DNA, the CDR3 is TGTGCCAGCAGTTTCTCCTGGACGCCTACCTACGAGCAGTACTTC.

This chain connects TRBV7-2 to TRBJ1-3; the D is unclear. V lost 1 base, J lost 2 bases, and 18 bases lay in between. Germline CDR1 is SGHTA and CDR2 is FQGNSA. The CDR3 is made up of 18 amino acids. Here the CDR3 reads CASSLGRWSGLAGNTIYF. CDR3 in DNA: TGTGCCAGCAGCTTAGGCCGGTGGAGTGGGCTTGCTGGAAACACCATATATTTT.

This clonotype turned up a few times. The chain couples TRBV21-1 to TRBJ2-1; the table calls TRBD2, which could not be checked here. TRBV21-1 is an annotated pseudogene. The CDR3 sequence is 17 residues long. The CDR3 spells CASSKPLAGDSYNEQFF. The CDR3 nucleotides are TGTGCCAGCAGCAAACCCCTAGCGGGGGACTCCTACAATGAGCAGTTCTTC.

This clonotype turned up a few times. V is TRBV5-5 and J is TRBJ2-5, with 11 bases fitting TRBD2. Germline CDR1 is SGHKS and CDR2 is YYEKEE (reference sequence). This CDR3 has 17 residues. Unmatched junction bases numbered 7, after V lost 0 bases and J lost 3 bases. CDR3 coding DNA: TGTGCCAGCAGCTTGGTCAAGACTAGCGGGGCTAAAGAGACCCAGTACTTC. Translated: CASSLVKTSGAKETQYF.

The J gene is TRBJ2-1, the V gene TRBV7-3, with 7 bases that match TRBD2. Germline trimming cut 5 bases from V and 6 bases from J; bases unmatched to any gene: 10. Germline V gene data show CDR1 as SGHTA and CDR2 as FQGTGA. This CDR3 is 15 amino acids long. The CDR3 nucleotides are TGTGCCAGCAGCCCGTATATGGGGGGGATCAATGAGCAGTTCTTC. Its protein is CASSPYMGGINEQFF.

The CDR3: CASSLATGEGYTF. In DNA form, the CDR3 reads TGTGCCAGCAGCTTGGCCACAGGGGAAGGCTACACCTTC. The chain uses TRBV5-4 and TRBJ1-2; 7 nucleotides line up with TRBD1. CDR3 length: 13 amino acids. CDR1 and CDR2 (germline): SGHNT, YYREEE (reference sequence). The V segment lost 0 bases and the J segment 8 bases; nucleotides outside the gene matches: 4.

The chain is built from TRBV7-9 and TRBJ2-6; 7 positions agree with TRBD1. The CDR3 spans 19 residues. V lost 5 bases and J lost 0; bases outside the gene matches: 13. Looked up from germline, CDR1 is SEHNR and CDR2 is FQNEAQ (reference sequence). The CDR3 DNA follows: TGTGCCAGCAGCGCGACAGGGACCGCCTGGGCCTCTGGGGCCAACGTCCTGACTTTC. Its protein is CASSATGTAWASGANVLTF.

This clonotype was detected a few times. The rearrangement uses TRBV11-2 and TRBJ2-2; D not certain. The germline V and J ends were trimmed by 5 bases and 7 bases, with 8 bases remaining between them. The CDR3 is made up of 12 amino acids. CDR1 SGHAT and CDR2 FQNNGV come from the germline V gene. The CDR3 loop reads CASSQLVGELFF. DNA for the CDR3: TGTGCCAGCAGCCAGCTAGTCGGGGAGCTGTTTTTT.

In its sample, this clonotype was seen once. This sequence joins TRBV4-3 and TRBJ1-3; no firm D call. The CDR3 loop spans 16 amino acids. The germline CDR1 and CDR2 sequences are LGHNA and YSLEER. Trimming removed 3 bases at V and 1 base at J, with 13 bases between. The CDR3: CASSQTLGSSGNTIYF. As DNA, the CDR3 is TGCGCCAGCAGCCAGACTCTTGGGAGTTCTGGAAACACCATATATTTT.

This clonotype was counted only a few times. The chain joins TRBV9 to TRBJ2-5; D may correspond to TRBD1 or TRBD2 (5 bases each). Germline V gene sequence: CDR1 SGDLS, CDR2 YYNGEE. The V and J ends lost 1 base and 5 bases respectively, with 15 bases between them. This CDR3 has 15 amino acids. Here the CDR3 DNA reads TGTGCCAGCAGCGTAATAACCAGGGCGGGTGAGACCCAGTACTTC. It specifies CASSVITRAGETQYF.

In its sample, this clonotype was seen a few times. The chain uses TRBV18 and TRBJ1-5, with D unclear. Trimming removed 3 bases at V and 9 bases at J, with 12 bases between. Looked up from germline, CDR1 is KGHSH and CDR2 is LQKENI. This CDR3 contains 13 residues. This chain's CDR3 is CASSPGFEVPQHF. CDR3 bases: TGTGCCAGCTCACCTGGGTTTGAGGTGCCCCAGCATTTT.

V is TRBV7-9 and J is TRBJ1-1; no reliable D call. CDR1 SEHNR and CDR2 FQNEAQ come from the germline V gene (reference sequence). CDR3 size: 13 residues. V dropped 5 bases and J dropped 0 bases, with 7 bases sitting between them. This CDR3 is CASSKDVNTEAFF. The CDR3 region has the DNA TGTGCCAGCAGCAAGGATGTGAACACTGAAGCTTTCTTT.

This clonotype was counted between two and nine times. The chain joins TRBV9 to TRBJ2-1; TRBD2 might be the D (6 bases). Looked up from germline, CDR1 is SGDLS and CDR2 is YYNGEE. V was shortened by 4 bases and J by 7 bases, with 18 bases between the two germline ends. The CDR3 spans 15 residues. In DNA, the CDR3 is TGTGCCAGCAGCCCAAAGCGGGCGTGGGGGAATGAGCAGTTCTTC. It is translated as CASSPKRAWGNEQFF. The variable domain in full, with the rest retrieved from reference TRBV9 and TRBJ2-1, is DSGVTQTPKHLITATGQRVTLRCSPRSGDLSVYWYQQSLDQGLQFLIQYYNGEERAKGNILERFSAQQFPDLHSELNLSSLELGDSALYFCASSPKRAWGNEQFFGPGTRLTVL.

This clonotype was seen many times. This chain connects TRBV6-4 to TRBJ2-3; no definite D call. Germline V gene lookup returns CDR1 MRHNA and CDR2 SNTAGT. V lost 2 bases and J lost 3, with 12 bases in between. The CDR3 length is 15 residues. The CDR3 DNA is TGTGCCAGCAGTGACGGCGAGACCGGGACAGATACGCAGTATTTT. This encodes CASSDGETGTDTQYF.

The chain uses TRBV18 and TRBJ1-6; no reliable D call. V dropped 8 bases and J dropped 5 bases, with 13 bases sitting between them. The CDR3 consists of 14 residues. Looked up from germline, CDR1 is KGHSH and CDR2 is LQKENI. This CDR3 reads CASRVPSNNSPLHF. The CDR3 DNA is TGTGCCAGCCGAGTCCCGAGCAATAATTCACCCCTCCACTTT.